This paragraph reports one T cell receptor beta chain. The CDR3 has 16 residues. Germline-derived CDR1 and CDR2 are SGHRS and YFSETQ. Trimming shortened V by 2 bases and J by 2 bases, and 16 bases separated the two germline ends. The repertoire was sequenced with immunoSEQ multiplex PCR; TCRdb's copy has only in-frame clones and lacks some. The table shows some 70,000 clones, with about 88% occurring only once. These data belong to a study of OX40 agonist ivuxolimab in advanced cancers. Background on the study: Intravenous ivuxolimab was administered to patients every 2 weeks at 0.01 to 10 mg/kg.

This specimen was CD4+ or CD8+ T cells sorted from blood, taken in a trial of the OX40 agonist ivuxolimab. The chain is built from TRBV5-1 and TRBJ2-5; possible D gene TRBD1, 6 bases. The sequence was collected from an adult with an advanced solid tumor such as melanoma, head and neck, liver or kidney cancer. DNA of the CDR3: TGCGCCAGCAGCTTTCGGGGAGAAGGGGGTCAAGAGACCCAGTACTTC. It codes for CASSFRGEGGQETQYF. The variable domain in full, completed from reference TRBV5-1 and TRBJ2-5, reads KAGVTQTPRYLIKTRGQQVTLSCSPISGHRSVSWYQQTPGQGLQFLFEYFSETQRNKGNFPGRFSGRQFSNSRSEMNVSTLELGDSALYLCASSFRGEGGQETQYFGPGTRLLVL.